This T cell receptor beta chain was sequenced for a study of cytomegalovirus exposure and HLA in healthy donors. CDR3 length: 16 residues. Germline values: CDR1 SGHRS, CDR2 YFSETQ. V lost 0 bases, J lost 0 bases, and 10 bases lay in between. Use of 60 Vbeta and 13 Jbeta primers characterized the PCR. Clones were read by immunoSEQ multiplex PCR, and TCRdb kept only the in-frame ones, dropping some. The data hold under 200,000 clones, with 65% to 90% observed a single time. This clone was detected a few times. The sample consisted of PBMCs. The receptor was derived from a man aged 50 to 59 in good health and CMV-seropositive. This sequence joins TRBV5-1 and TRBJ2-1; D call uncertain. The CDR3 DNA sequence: TGCGCCAGCAGCTTGGAGAGCTATAGCTCCTACAATGAGCAGTTCTTC. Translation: CASSLESYSSYNEQFF. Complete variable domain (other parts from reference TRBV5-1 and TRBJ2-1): KAGVTQTPRYLIKTRGQQVTLSCSPISGHRSVSWYQQTPGQGLQFLFEYFSETQRNKGNFPGRFSGRQFSNSRSEMNVSTLELGDSALYLCASSLESYSSYNEQFFGPGTRLTVL.